This TCR beta chain came from a study of cytomegalovirus exposure and HLA in healthy donors. Study at large: Most donors, 80% to 90% of roughly 400 genotyped, fell in the Caucasian-associated ancestry cluster.

The PCR was carried out with 60 Vbeta primers and 13 Jbeta primers. TCRdb keeps only in-frame clones here, not all; method: immunoSEQ multiplex PCR. The sample contains roughly 120,000 clones, about 81% of which appear only once. About this clone: Its antigen is not identified.

The CDR3 is 15 residues long. The junction had 4 bases not matched to a gene; V was cut back by 5 bases and J by 3 bases. Germline-derived CDR1 and CDR2 are MNHEY and SVGAGI. Notes on the study in general: As was reported, the classifier diagnosed cytomegalovirus status with high specificity and sensitivity. Rates of TCR association differed by HLA locus in a later analysis, with DRB1 highest and HLA-C lowest.

Sequencing was done on a sample of PBMCs. The genes are TRBV6-5 and TRBJ2-1; 10 nucleotides line up with TRBD1. The clonotype was recovered from a woman in her 30s in good health and CMV-seronegative. CDR3 nucleotides: TGTGCCAGCAGTCAAGACAGGGGGCTCTACAATGAGCAGTTCTTC. The encoded protein is CASSQDRGLYNEQFF.